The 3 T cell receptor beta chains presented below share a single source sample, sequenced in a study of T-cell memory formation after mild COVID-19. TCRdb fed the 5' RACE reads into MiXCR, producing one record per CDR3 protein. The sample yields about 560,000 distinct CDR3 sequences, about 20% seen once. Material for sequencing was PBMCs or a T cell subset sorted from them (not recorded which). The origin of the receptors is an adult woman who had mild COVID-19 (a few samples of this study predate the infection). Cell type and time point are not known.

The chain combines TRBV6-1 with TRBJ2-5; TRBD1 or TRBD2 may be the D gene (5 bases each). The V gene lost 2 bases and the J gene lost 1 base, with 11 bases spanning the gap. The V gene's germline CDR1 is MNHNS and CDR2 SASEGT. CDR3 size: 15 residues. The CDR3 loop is CASSEFRGTQETQYF. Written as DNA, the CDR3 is TGTGCCAGCAGTGAATTCCGGGGCACCCAAGAGACCCAGTACTTC.

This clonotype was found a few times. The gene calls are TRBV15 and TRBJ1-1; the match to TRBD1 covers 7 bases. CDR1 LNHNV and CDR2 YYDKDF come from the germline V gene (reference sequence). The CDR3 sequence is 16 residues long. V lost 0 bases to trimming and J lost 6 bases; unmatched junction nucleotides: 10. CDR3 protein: CATSRDPTGRLAEAFF. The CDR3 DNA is TGTGCCACCAGCAGAGATCCGACAGGGAGGTTGGCTGAAGCTTTCTTT.

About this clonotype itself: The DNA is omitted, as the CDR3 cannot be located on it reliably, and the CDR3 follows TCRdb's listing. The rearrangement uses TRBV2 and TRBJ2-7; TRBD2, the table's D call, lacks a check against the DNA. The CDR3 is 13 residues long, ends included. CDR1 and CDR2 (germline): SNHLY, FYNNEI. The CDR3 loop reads CASSVGAGISADF.